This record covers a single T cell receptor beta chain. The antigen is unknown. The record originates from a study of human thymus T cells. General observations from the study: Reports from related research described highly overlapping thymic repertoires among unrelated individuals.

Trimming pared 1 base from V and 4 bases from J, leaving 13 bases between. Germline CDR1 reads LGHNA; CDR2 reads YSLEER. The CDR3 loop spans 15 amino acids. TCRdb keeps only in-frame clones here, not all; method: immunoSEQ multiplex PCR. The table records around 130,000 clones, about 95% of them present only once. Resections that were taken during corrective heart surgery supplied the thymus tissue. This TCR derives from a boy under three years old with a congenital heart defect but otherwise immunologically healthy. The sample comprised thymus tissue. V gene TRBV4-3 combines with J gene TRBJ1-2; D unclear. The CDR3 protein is CASSQAYDITYGYTF. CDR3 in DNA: TGCGCCAGCAGCCAAGCCTACGACATAACCTATGGCTACACCTTC.